Below, 23 T cell receptor beta chains from the same sample are listed, as sequenced in a study of beta chain features in type 1 diabetes. Investigators reverse transcribed all isolated RNA, so they sequenced expressed TCRB transcripts. Profiling relied on immunoSEQ multiplex PCR, and the TCRdb table lists in-frame clones only, not all of them. The sample yields fewer than 350,000 clones, 20% seen once. Sequencing was done on a sample of naive CD4+ T cells from blood. These receptors were obtained from a woman aged 18-30 years in good health.

This clone was seen more than once but under ten times. This chain links TRBV15 with TRBJ1-5; D is undetermined. Trimming took 0 bases from V and 7 from J, leaving 7 bases between them. This CDR3 spans 13 amino acids. In germline, CDR1 is LNHNV, CDR2 YYDKDF (reference sequence). Here the CDR3 reads CATSRDQIQPQHF. DNA for the CDR3: TGTGCCACCAGCAGAGATCAGATCCAGCCCCAGCATTTT.

V gene TRBV2 combines with J gene TRBJ2-6; D call uncertain. Germline lookup yields CDR1 SNHLY and CDR2 FYNNEI. Trimming pared 1 base from V and 0 bases from J, leaving 4 bases between. The CDR3 has 15 amino acids. The CDR3 protein is CASSEGSSGANVLTF. The CDR3 DNA follows: TGTGCCAGCAGTGAAGGGAGCTCTGGGGCCAACGTCCTGACTTTC.

The chain employs TRBV18 and TRBJ2-7; the match to TRBD2 covers 7 bases. Germline V gives CDR1 KGHSH, CDR2 LQKENI. V gave up 0 bases and J gave up 6 bases; unmatched junction bases: 8. The CDR3 has 15 amino acids. The DNA of the CDR3 is TGTGCCAGCTCACCACCGGGAGGGGACTATGGCGAGCAGTACTTC. Protein product: CASSPPGGDYGEQYF.

This clone was counted between two and nine times. The DNA of the CDR3 is TGTGCCAGCAGCTCCTTCGACGGGTTCTCTGGAAACACCATATATTTT. Protein sequence: CASSSFDGFSGNTIYF. This chain joins TRBV9 and TRBJ1-3; D not certain. Trimming left V 4 bases short and J 0 bases short, with 14 bases between. This CDR3 has 16 residues. The germline CDR1 and CDR2 sequences are SGDLS and YYNGEE. The entire variable domain, with the rest obtained from reference TRBV9 and TRBJ1-3, is as follows: DSGVTQTPKHLITATGQRVTLRCSPRSGDLSVYWYQQSLDQGLQFLIQYYNGEERAKGNILERFSAQQFPDLHSELNLSSLELGDSALYFCASSSFDGFSGNTIYFGEGSWLTVV.

This clone has just a few counts. The chain is built from TRBV30 and TRBJ2-3, with 11 bases fitting TRBD2. Germline V gene lookup returns CDR1 GTSNPN and CDR2 SVGIG (reference sequence). V shed 3 bases, J shed 4 bases, and the junction held 6 bases outside the gene matches. The CDR3 covers 15 residues. CDR3 sequence reads: CAWRLAGGWADTQYF. In DNA, the CDR3 is TGTGCCTGGAGGCTAGCGGGAGGATGGGCAGATACGCAGTATTTT.

The DNA for the CDR3 is TGTGCCAGCAGTTACCAAGGGACTAGCGGAGAGTACGAGCAGTACTTC. Its protein product is CASSYQGTSGEYEQYF. The chain uses TRBV6-6 and TRBJ2-7; TRBD2 matches at 11 bases. CDR1 and CDR2 (germline): MNHNY, SVGAGI (reference sequence). The CDR3 is made up of 16 amino acids. The J segment lost 4 bases and the V segment lost 2 bases, leaving 7 bases of the junction unmatched.

The table lists this clone with a few counts. The chain uses TRBV18 and TRBJ1-6, with no clear D. This CDR3 spans 16 amino acids. V was cut by 6 bases and J by 16 bases, with 28 bases left in between. The V gene's germline CDR1 is KGHSH and CDR2 LQKENI. CDR3 sequence reads: CASSQNSGVGTPGLHF. The CDR3 nucleotides are TGTGCCAGCTCCCAAAACAGCGGAGTCGGAACCCCTGGGCTCCACTTT.

This clone was seen more than once but under ten times. The chain recombines TRBV14 with TRBJ1-2, with TRBD1 matching over 11 bases. Per the germline V gene, CDR1 is SGHDN and CDR2 is FVKESK. After removal of 5 bases from V and 7 bases from J, the junction contained 6 bases not matched to a gene. The CDR3 sequence is 14 residues long. The chain's CDR3 is CASSRRTGGFGYTF. Here the CDR3 DNA reads TGTGCCAGCAGCAGAAGGACAGGGGGCTTTGGCTACACCTTC.

The V gene is TRBV23-1, the J gene TRBJ2-1, with TRBD1 matching over 7 bases. TRBV23-1 counts as an open reading frame of uncertain function. After removal of 8 bases from V and 7 bases from J, the junction contained 2 bases not matched to a gene. This CDR3 is built from 11 residues. CDR3 nucleotide sequence: TGCGCCAGCGCGACAGGGAATGAGCAGTTCTTC. The encoded protein is CASATGNEQFF.

This clone was recorded a few times. The V call is TRBV7-9, the J call TRBJ1-1; TRBD1 matches at 8 bases. This CDR3 has 14 residues. The trim removed 1 base at V and 5 bases at J, leaving 3 bases unmatched. Germline loops: CDR1 SEHNR, CDR2 FQNEAQ (reference sequence). CDR3 residues: CASSLGRGPTEAFF. CDR3 bases: TGTGCCAGCAGCTTAGGCAGGGGGCCTACTGAAGCTTTCTTT.

This clone has just a few counts. This rearrangement joins TRBV28 to TRBJ2-7, with 11 bases lining up with TRBD1. Germline loops: CDR1 MDHEN, CDR2 SYDVKM. V dropped 6 bases and J dropped 7; count of bases not matched to a gene: 8. The CDR3 is 14 amino acids. CDR3 in amino acids: CASSLGGQGGEQYF. In DNA form, the CDR3 reads TGTGCCAGCAGCCTCGGGGGACAGGGGGGGGAGCAGTACTTC.

This chain links TRBV7-6 with TRBJ2-7, with no clear D. Germline-derived CDR1 and CDR2 are SGHVS and FNYEAQ. Deletions cut 1 base from V and 2 bases from J, with 12 bases between. The CDR3 sequence is 15 residues long. CDR3 loop: CASSLDSVPTYEQYF. CDR3 DNA sequence: TGTGCCAGCAGCTTAGACTCGGTCCCTACCTACGAGCAGTACTTC.

This clone has more than one count but fewer than ten. This chain connects TRBV19 to TRBJ1-2; D is undetermined. The germline V gene encodes CDR1 LNHDA and CDR2 SQIVND (reference sequence). The V gene lost 5 bases and the J gene lost 8 bases, with 12 bases spanning the gap. The CDR3 has 12 amino acids. The CDR3 DNA sequence: TGTGCCAGTAGTTATATGGGGAGAGGCTACACCTTC. Translated: CASSYMGRGYTF.

The chain is built from TRBV2 and TRBJ1-1; D unclear. V lost 4 bases and J 1 base, leaving 7 bases between the germline ends. The CDR3 loop spans 13 amino acids. Germline V CDR1 and CDR2: SNHLY, FYNNEI. The CDR3 region is CASSVQENTEAFF. The DNA of the CDR3 is TGTGCCAGCAGTGTTCAGGAGAACACTGAAGCTTTCTTT. Full variable domain (outside the CDR3, taken from reference TRBV2 and TRBJ1-1): EPEVTQTPSHQVTQMGQEVILRCVPISNHLYFYWYRQILGQKVEFLVSFYNNEISEKSEIFDDQFSVERPDGSNFTLKIRSTKLEDSAMYFCASSVQENTEAFFGQGTRLTVV.

The CDR3 sequence is CASSPGGGTQYF. The DNA of the CDR3 is TGTGCCAGCAGCCCAGGGGGCGGTACGCAGTATTTT. The chain joins TRBV7-9 to TRBJ2-3; 8 bases are shared with TRBD1. This CDR3 comprises 12 residues. V dropped 5 bases and J dropped 8; count of bases not matched to a gene: 3. Germline CDR1 is SEHNR and CDR2 is FQNEAQ (reference sequence).

The V and J genes are TRBV9 and TRBJ2-1, with D perhaps TRBD1 (6 bases). V lost 3 bases and J lost 0, with 7 bases in between. The CDR3 loop spans 14 amino acids. Germline lookup yields CDR1 SGDLS and CDR2 YYNGEE. The DNA for the CDR3 is TGTGCCAGCAGCGGAGGGGGCTCCTACAATGAGCAGTTCTTC. Amino acids: CASSGGGSYNEQFF. The variable domain in full, completed from reference TRBV9 and TRBJ2-1, reads DSGVTQTPKHLITATGQRVTLRCSPRSGDLSVYWYQQSLDQGLQFLIQYYNGEERAKGNILERFSAQQFPDLHSELNLSSLELGDSALYFCASSGGGSYNEQFFGPGTRLTVL.

This clone was counted between two and nine times. V usage is TRBV7-3 and J usage is TRBJ2-3, with TRBD2 matching 10 bases. The CDR3 length is 16 residues. J was trimmed by 3 bases and V by 2 bases; bases with no gene match: 5. Germline V gene lookup returns CDR1 SGHTA and CDR2 FQGTGA. The DNA for the CDR3 is TGTGCCAGCAGCTTAGGGGCTAGCGGGGGTACAGATACGCAGTATTTT. It translates to CASSLGASGGTDTQYF.

The chain is built from TRBV5-6 and TRBJ2-5, with D maybe TRBD1 (6 bases). Germline CDR1 is SGHDT and CDR2 is YYEEEE. The V gene lost 1 base and the J gene lost 2 bases, with 15 bases spanning the gap. The CDR3 extends over 16 amino acids. CDR3 region: CASSLITGLLQETQYF. The DNA for the CDR3 is TGTGCCAGCAGCTTGATAACAGGGTTATTACAAGAGACCCAGTACTTC.

This clone was counted between two and nine times. V is TRBV30 and J is TRBJ2-7; D remains unclear. Trimming removed 5 bases at V and 3 bases at J, with 8 bases between. Germline V gene lookup returns CDR1 GTSNPN and CDR2 SVGIG (reference sequence). The length of the CDR3 is 11 residues. CDR3 sequence: CAWAYSYEQYF. The DNA for the CDR3 is TGTGCCTGGGCCTACAGCTACGAGCAGTACTTC.

The chain joins TRBV29-1 to TRBJ1-5; D is ambiguous. The CDR3 is 13 amino acids. The V end was cut by 7 bases, the J end by 5 bases, with 15 bases between. From germline, CDR1 is SQVTM and CDR2 ANQGSEA. The CDR3 is CSALGGRDQPQHF. DNA of the CDR3: TGCAGCGCCCTGGGAGGGCGAGATCAGCCCCAGCATTTT.

The chain links TRBV18 to TRBJ2-7, with 12 bases identical to TRBD2. CDR3 length: 15 residues. Germline CDR1 and CDR2: KGHSH and LQKENI. J was trimmed by 3 bases and V by 0 bases; bases with no gene match: 0. CDR3 sequence reads: CASSPPTSGSYEQYF. CDR3 nucleotides: TGTGCCAGCTCACCACCGACTAGCGGGAGCTACGAGCAGTACTTC.

CDR3: CASIGTGNEQFF. The CDR3 bases are TGTGCCAGCATAGGGACAGGCAATGAGCAGTTCTTC. The V and J genes are TRBV5-4 and TRBJ2-1; TRBD1 aligns across 8 bases. This CDR3 is 12 amino acids long. The V segment lost 6 bases and the J segment 6 bases; nucleotides outside the gene matches: 2. From germline, CDR1 is SGHNT and CDR2 YYREEE (reference sequence).

The CDR3 is CASSTLAGLSTDTQYF. For the CDR3, the DNA is TGTGCCAGCAGCACCCTAGCGGGCCTTAGCACAGATACGCAGTATTTT. The chain combines TRBV5-4 with TRBJ2-3; 8 bases fit TRBD2. The CDR3 has 16 amino acids. Trimming took 4 bases from V and 0 from J; bases not matched to a gene: 7. CDR1 and CDR2 from the germline V gene are SGHNT and YYREEE (reference sequence).